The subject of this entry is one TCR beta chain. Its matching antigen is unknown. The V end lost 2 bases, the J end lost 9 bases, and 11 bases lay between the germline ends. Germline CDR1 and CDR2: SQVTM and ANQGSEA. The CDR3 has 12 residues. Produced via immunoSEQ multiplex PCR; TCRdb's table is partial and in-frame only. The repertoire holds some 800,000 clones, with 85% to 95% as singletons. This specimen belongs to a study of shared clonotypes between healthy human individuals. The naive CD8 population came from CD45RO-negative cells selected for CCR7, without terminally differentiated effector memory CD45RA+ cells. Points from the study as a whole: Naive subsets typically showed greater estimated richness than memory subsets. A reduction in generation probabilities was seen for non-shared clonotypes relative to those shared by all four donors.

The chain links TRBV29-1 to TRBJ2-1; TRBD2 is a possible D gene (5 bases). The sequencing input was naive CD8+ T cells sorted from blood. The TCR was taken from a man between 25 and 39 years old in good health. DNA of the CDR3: TGCAGCGTTGAATACGAGGGCGGTGAGCAGTTCTTC. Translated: CSVEYEGGEQFF.